This T cell receptor beta chain was profiled in a study of cytomegalovirus exposure and HLA in healthy donors. Study-level findings and limits: Previously analyzed data showed that most TCR beta V segments were productive at a frequency of about 87% or about 30%.

Turning to this clone: Its antigen is currently unknown.

PCR used 60 Vbeta primers and 13 Jbeta primers. Sequencing used immunoSEQ multiplex PCR; TCRdb keeps in-frame clones, though not all of them. The table lists tens of thousands of clones, over 75% of them singletons. This clonotype was sampled from a female donor in good health and CMV-seronegative. Sequencing was done on a sample of PBMCs.

CDR3 in amino acids: CASSLEGAYGYTF. In DNA, the CDR3 is TGTGCCAGCAGTCTTGAAGGAGCCTATGGCTACACCTTC. This rearrangement joins TRBV6-1 to TRBJ1-2, with D uncertain. The CDR3 is 13 amino acids. V lost 5 bases and J 4 bases, leaving 11 bases between the germline ends. The V gene's germline CDR1 is MNHNS and CDR2 SASEGT.